The clone carrying this T cell receptor (beta chain) was counted ten times or more. Its antigen remains unidentified. The time point is: newly diagnosed GD, antithyroid drugs for less than 3 months. RNA from PBMCs was the source of the TCR library. The guidelines of the American Thyroid Association were the basis for diagnosing Graves' disease. This specimen comes from a study of regulatory T cells in long-lasting Graves disease. Study-wide results and limits: Persistent Graves' patients possessed reduced TCR diversity relative to recently diagnosed ones. Patients with persistent disease showed a bias toward TRBV28, TRBJ1-2 and TRBJ2-5.

Combining iRepertoire HTBI primers with Arm-PCR of CDR3 regions, the authors built TCR beta libraries. TCRdb reprocessed the multiplex PCR reads with MiXCR, giving one entry per CDR3 protein. The sample has about 450,000 distinct CDR3 sequences; 11% to 15% are singletons. The CDR3 is 14 amino acids. Germline V gives CDR1 MNHEY, CDR2 SVGAGI. V lost 4 bases, J lost 7 bases, and 15 bases lay in between. These data were also reused for a study on T cells in Graves' hyperthyroidism and ophthalmopathy. That work states: The model's output predicted ophthalmopathy at a median of roughly 6.9 months prior to onset.

This TCR came from a woman between 45 and 65 years old with Graves disease. The sequenced sample was peripheral blood mononuclear cells (PBMCs), obtained at new diagnosis, from a patient treated with antithyroid drugs. The chain uses TRBV6-5 and TRBJ2-3, with a weak D call TRBD2 (6 bases). The CDR3 loop reads CASSSGIRDYTQYF. The CDR3 DNA sequence: TGTGCCAGCAGTTCAGGGATACGGGACTATACGCAGTATTTT.